A single sample is the source of the 27 T cell receptor beta chains below, sequenced in a study of blood T cell repertoires in COVID-19. Profiled with immunoSEQ multiplex PCR; TCRdb holds only in-frame clones, not every one. The data show around 300,000 clones, around 85% seen once. Sequencing was done on a sample of peripheral blood. All receptors derive from a woman aged 70-85 years with acute or convalescent COVID-19.

Comments on this clone: In the same sample, other DNA sequences code for this CDR3. The V gene is TRBV19, the J gene TRBJ1-1, with unresolved D. V lost 5 bases to trimming and J lost 2 bases, with 9 bases between them. This CDR3 comprises 13 residues. CDR1 LNHDA and CDR2 SQIVND come from the germline V gene (reference sequence). The CDR3 loop is CASSGRGNTEAFF. The CDR3 DNA reads as TGTGCCAGTAGTGGGCGGGGTAACACTGAAGCTTTCTTT.

The chain couples TRBV12-3 or TRBV12-4 to TRBJ2-2; D ambiguous. This CDR3 spans 12 amino acids. Deletions cut 8 bases from V and 6 bases from J, with 10 bases between. The CDR3 here is CASDKVPGELFF. DNA of the CDR3: TGTGCCAGCGACAAGGTTCCCGGGGAGCTGTTTTTT.

The chain joins TRBV27 to TRBJ2-1; 9 nucleotides agree with TRBD2. The CDR3 runs 18 residues. Trimming cost V 4 bases and J 0 bases; bases outside gene matches: 10. Germline-derived CDR1 and CDR2 are MNHEY and SMNVEV (reference sequence). The CDR3 sequence is CASSSARASGVSYNEQFF. The CDR3 bases are TGTGCCAGCAGTTCAGCAAGGGCTAGCGGGGTCTCCTACAATGAGCAGTTCTTC.

The chain is built from TRBV3-1 (or the pseudogene TRBV3-2) and TRBJ2-3; D is ambiguous. Germline loops: CDR1 LGHDT, CDR2 YNNKEL (reference sequence). The V end lost 4 bases, the J end lost 4 bases, and 9 bases lay between the germline ends. The CDR3 loop spans 13 amino acids. The CDR3 DNA follows: TGTGCCAGCAGCCGCGGATTGTCAGATACGCAGTATTTT. It specifies CASSRGLSDTQYF.

The rearrangement uses TRBV7-9 and TRBJ2-7, with a weak D call TRBD2 (6 bases). The germline V and J ends were trimmed by 5 bases and 3 bases, with 8 bases remaining between them. The CDR3 loop spans 12 amino acids. CDR1 SEHNR and CDR2 FQNEAQ come from the germline V gene (reference sequence). CDR3 bases: TGTGCCAGCAGCGAGGAGGGCTACGAGCAGTACTTC. This encodes CASSEEGYEQYF.

V is TRBV7-9 and J is TRBJ1-4, with D tentatively TRBD1 (5 bases). The CDR3 sequence is 17 residues long. V lost 2 bases to trimming and J lost 0 bases, with 13 bases between them. The germline V gene encodes CDR1 SEHNR and CDR2 FQNEAQ (reference sequence). CDR3 loop: CASSLRQGGTTNEKLFF. The CDR3 coding sequence is TGTGCCAGCAGCTTACGTCAGGGAGGTACAACTAATGAAAAACTGTTTTTT. Complete variable domain (other parts from reference TRBV7-9 and TRBJ1-4): DTGVSQNPRHKITKRGQNVTFRCDPISEHNRLYWYRQTLGQGPEFLTYFQNEAQLEKSRLLSDRFSAERPKGSFSTLEIQRTEQGDSAMYLCASSLRQGGTTNEKLFFGSGTQLSVL.

The CDR3 nucleotides read TGTGCCATCAGTGACGGGGGGAAAGATACGCAGTATTTT. This encodes CAISDGGKDTQYF. The rearrangement joins TRBV10-3 to TRBJ2-3; 7 bases are shared with TRBD2. This CDR3 region has 13 residues. Germline V gene sequence: CDR1 ENHRY, CDR2 SYGVKD. V lost 3 bases to trimming and J lost 5 bases; unmatched junction nucleotides: 2.

The V and J genes are TRBV2 and TRBJ1-2, with TRBD1 matching over 7 bases. CDR3 length equals 16 residues. Per germline, CDR1 SNHLY and CDR2 FYNNEI. Germline trimming cut 0 bases from V and 7 bases from J; bases unmatched to any gene: 11. CDR3 sequence reads: CASSEAVGTAHGGYTF. CDR3 nucleotide sequence: TGTGCCAGCAGTGAAGCGGTCGGGACAGCCCATGGTGGCTACACCTTC.

This clone was observed once. The J gene is TRBJ1-1, the V gene TRBV5-4, with TRBD1 matching 8 bases. CDR1 SGHNT and CDR2 YYREEE come from the germline V gene (reference sequence). The V and J ends lost 1 base and 1 base, in that order; junction bases with no gene match: 3. The CDR3 extends over 15 amino acids. Written as DNA, the CDR3 is TGTGCCAGCAGCTTGCAGGGGGCGAGGAACACTGAAGCTTTCTTT. This gives the protein CASSLQGARNTEAFF.

The chain recombines TRBV19 with TRBJ1-1, with a weak D call TRBD1 (5 bases). CDR3 length: 13 residues. V was shortened by 4 bases and J by 5 bases, with 11 bases between the two germline ends. Germline V CDR1 and CDR2: LNHDA, SQIVND (reference sequence). The CDR3 loop reads CASSTQTETEAFF. In nucleotides, the CDR3 is TGTGCCAGTAGTACCCAGACAGAGACTGAAGCTTTCTTT.

The rearrangement links TRBV5-1 to TRBJ1-4, with D possibly matching TRBD1 (6 bases). The CDR3 has 15 residues. Germline-derived CDR1 and CDR2 are SGHRS and YFSETQ. V was trimmed by 3 bases and J by 5 bases, leaving 14 bases between them. CDR3 nucleotide sequence: TGCGCCAGCAGCTCAGAGGACAGTCCCAATGAAAAACTGTTTTTT. It yields the protein CASSSEDSPNEKLFF. The entire variable domain, with the rest obtained from reference TRBV5-1 and TRBJ1-4, is as follows: KAGVTQTPRYLIKTRGQQVTLSCSPISGHRSVSWYQQTPGQGLQFLFEYFSETQRNKGNFPGRFSGRQFSNSRSEMNVSTLELGDSALYLCASSSEDSPNEKLFFGSGTQLSVL.

The CDR3, as DNA: TGTGCCAGCACGGCGGGAGAGACCCAGTACTTC. Amino acid sequence: CASTAGETQYF. The gene calls are TRBV6-5 and TRBJ2-5; maybe TRBD2 (5 bases). CDR1 MNHEY and CDR2 SVGAGI come from the germline V gene. The CDR3 is made up of 11 amino acids. Trimming left V 7 bases short and J 4 bases short, with 7 bases between.

This chain joins TRBV7-2 and TRBJ2-7; D is unclear. The CDR3 extends over 15 amino acids. V shed 5 bases and J shed 2 bases, with 16 bases lying between them. CDR1 and CDR2 (germline): SGHTA, FQGNSA. The CDR3 protein is CASSPGRGSPYEQYF. CDR3 nucleotides: TGTGCCAGCAGCCCAGGTCGTGGGTCCCCCTACGAGCAGTACTTC.

This sequence joins TRBV5-4 and TRBJ2-1, with TRBD2 matching 10 bases. Germline trimming cut 1 base from V and 5 bases from J; bases unmatched to any gene: 3. The CDR3 length is 15 residues. Germline assignment: CDR1 SGHNT and CDR2 YYREEE (reference sequence). For the CDR3, the DNA is TGTGCCAGCAGCTTGCCACTAGCGGGGAACAATGAGCAGTTCTTC. This sequence encodes CASSLPLAGNNEQFF.

This chain joins TRBV6-2 or TRBV6-3 and TRBJ2-1, with D maybe TRBD1 (5 bases). The ends were cut back, 5 bases at V and 8 bases at J, with 16 bases in the middle. The CDR3 consists of 14 residues. CDR1 is MNHEY, CDR2 SVGEGT, per germline. The CDR3 is CASSPSLRADEQFF. CDR3 DNA: TGTGCCAGCAGTCCATCCCTCAGGGCAGATGAGCAGTTCTTC.

The J gene is TRBJ1-2, the V gene TRBV6-5; D remains ambiguous. V was clipped by 5 bases and J by 0 bases, with 4 bases between them. This CDR3 is built from 12 residues. Germline values: CDR1 MNHEY, CDR2 SVGAGI. The DNA of the CDR3 is TGTGCCAGCAGTCAGTCTAACTATGGCTACACCTTC. Translation: CASSQSNYGYTF.

V is TRBV5-1 and J is TRBJ2-1; no clear D gene. In germline, CDR1 is SGHRS, CDR2 YFSETQ. This CDR3 is built from 16 residues. V dropped 4 bases and J dropped 0 bases, with 14 bases sitting between them. In DNA, the CDR3 is TGCGCCAGCAGCCCCCCGACTCTGAGCTCCTACAATGAGCAGTTCTTC. This codes for CASSPPTLSSYNEQFF.

This clone was picked up one time. The V and J genes are TRBV11-2 and TRBJ1-2; D possibly corresponds to TRBD1 (6 bases). The CDR3 consists of 16 residues. V lost 1 base, J lost 2 bases, and 14 bases lay in between. Germline CDR1 and CDR2: SGHAT and FQNNGV. CDR3 DNA sequence: TGTGCCAGCAGCTTAGTAATAGGGGGTTTAAACTATGGCTACACCTTC. Translating it yields CASSLVIGGLNYGYTF. Combining the CDR3 with reference TRBV11-2 and TRBJ1-2 gives the whole variable domain EAGVAQSPRYKIIEKRQSVAFWCNPISGHATLYWYQQILGQGPKLLIQFQNNGVVDDSQLPKDRFSAERLKGVDSTLKIQPAKLEDSAVYLCASSLVIGGLNYGYTFGSGTRLTVV.

The chain carries TRBV18 and TRBJ1-6; no reliable D call. Germline CDR1 KGHSH, CDR2 LQKENI. This CDR3 has 15 residues. Deletions cut 4 bases from V and 7 bases from J, with 14 bases between. CDR3 sequence (DNA): TGTGCCAGCTCACGCGGTCTTTATGGCAATTCACCCCTCCACTTT. It yields the protein CASSRGLYGNSPLHF.

The chain employs TRBV7-3 and TRBJ2-1; 8 bases match TRBD2. Per germline, CDR1 SGHTA and CDR2 FQGTGA. The CDR3 is made up of 15 amino acids. Trimming took 6 bases from V and 0 from J; bases not matched to a gene: 4. The CDR3 coding sequence is TGTGCCAGCAGTACTAGCGGCGGCTCCTACAATGAGCAGTTCTTC. This gives the protein CASSTSGGSYNEQFF. Combining the CDR3 with reference TRBV7-3 and TRBJ2-1 gives the whole variable domain GAGVSQTPSNKVTEKGKYVELRCDPISGHTALYWYRQSLGQGPEFLIYFQGTGAADDSGLPNDRFFAVRPEGSVSTLKIQRTERGDSAVYLCASSTSGGSYNEQFFGPGTRLTVL.

This chain joins TRBV19 and TRBJ2-2; 12 nucleotides match TRBD2. CDR1 is LNHDA, CDR2 SQIVND, per germline (reference sequence). V shed 9 bases, J shed 6 bases, and the junction held 2 bases outside the gene matches. This CDR3 comprises 13 residues. CDR3 in DNA: TGTGCCAGCAGGACTAGCGGGGCCGGGGAGCTGTTTTTT. Its translation is CASRTSGAGELFF.

The gene calls are TRBV11-2 and TRBJ1-5; D is uncertain. Trimming shortened V by 5 bases and J by 5 bases, and 10 bases separated the two germline ends. This CDR3 has 13 amino acids. In germline, CDR1 is SGHAT, CDR2 FQNNGV. This chain's CDR3 is CASSLRRDQPQHF. In DNA form, the CDR3 reads TGTGCCAGCAGCCTAAGGCGGGATCAGCCCCAGCATTTT.

The rearrangement uses TRBV27 and TRBJ2-2, with D possibly matching TRBD1 (6 bases). Germline V gene sequence: CDR1 MNHEY, CDR2 SMNVEV (reference sequence). V was cut by 5 bases and J by 8 bases, with 12 bases left in between. The CDR3 consists of 13 residues. The DNA of the CDR3 is TGTGCCAGCAGTCCCCCCGGGACAGGGGAGCTGTTTTTT. It yields the protein CASSPPGTGELFF.

The chain has TRBV18 and TRBJ2-5, with TRBD1 matching 8 bases. Losses at the gene ends were 3 bases for V and 7 bases for J; bases not matched to a gene: 7. Germline V gene lookup returns CDR1 KGHSH and CDR2 LQKENI. CDR3 length equals 14 residues. The CDR3 DNA follows: TGTGCCAGCTCACCGATGGGACAGGCGGGGACCCAGTACTTC. This encodes CASSPMGQAGTQYF.

This chain joins TRBV5-4 and TRBJ1-3; the D is unclear. Trimming left V 3 bases short and J 4 bases short, with 14 bases between. Germline V gene data show CDR1 as SGHNT and CDR2 as YYREEE (reference sequence). The CDR3 contains 15 residues. CDR3 DNA sequence: TGTGCCAGCAGCTCGAGCGTCGGGAGAGGAAACACCATATATTTT. Encoded protein: CASSSSVGRGNTIYF.

This clone was counted a single time. J is TRBJ1-6 and V is TRBV20-1; weak D call: TRBD1 (5 bases). Germline assignment: CDR1 DFQATT and CDR2 SNEGSKA (reference sequence). Between the trimmed V and J ends, which lost 3 bases and 5 bases, there was a span of 14 bases. The CDR3 runs to 15 residues. CDR3 coding DNA: TGCAGTGCTAGTCAAGGGGCTATAGATAATTCACCCCTCCACTTT. Translation gives CSASQGAIDNSPLHF.

The chain is built from TRBV11-3 and TRBJ2-1; 7 nucleotides align to TRBD2. This CDR3 comprises 13 residues. V was clipped by 11 bases and J by 5 bases; unmatched bases: 9. CDR1 is SGHNT, CDR2 YENEEA, per germline. This CDR3 is CASQRGGHNEQFF. Written as DNA, the CDR3 is TGTGCCTCGCAGCGGGGAGGTCACAATGAGCAGTTCTTC.